A selection of T cell receptor beta chains follows, all from one sample in a study of radiotherapy plus CTLA-4 blockade in lung cancer. TCRdb's copy holds only in-frame clones and misses some; the assay was immunoSEQ multiplex PCR. The sample yields roughly 55,000 clones, approximately 67% seen once. The source was peripheral blood, collected from a patient treated with radiotherapy plus ipilimumab. The receptors were gathered from a human donor with non-small cell lung cancer whose response to radiotherapy plus ipilimumab could not be evaluated. Both conserved end residues are part of each CDR3. Each record gives: V gene, clone size, D gene, J gene, CDR3 DNA, CDR3 protein. The D gene is left open where the match is weak. Some rows have no size entry. The others give once, few or many, or a class for an expanded clone.

v_gene: TRBV5-4
abundance: .
d_gene: TRBD2
j_gene: TRBJ2-3
CDR3nt: TGTGCCAGCACGAGCGGGAGTAACGCAGATACGCAGTATTTT
CDR3aa: CASTSGSNADTQYF

v_gene: TRBV10-3
abundance: few
d_gene: TRBD2
j_gene: TRBJ2-3
CDR3nt: TGTGCCATCAGTTTGAGCGGGAGGGAAACAGATACGCAGTATTTT
CDR3aa: CAISLSGRETDTQYF

v_gene: TRBV5-1
abundance: .
d_gene: TRBD2
j_gene: TRBJ2-1
CDR3nt: TGCGCCAGCAGCCCGGGACTAGCGGGAGTTGAGCAGTTCTTC
CDR3aa: CASSPGLAGVEQFF

v_gene: TRBV6-5
abundance: once
d_gene: TRBD1
j_gene: TRBJ1-2
CDR3nt: TGTGCCAGCAGGATTTTACAGGGGAACGACTATGGCTACACCTTC
CDR3aa: CASRILQGNDYGYTF

v_gene: TRBV19
abundance: .
d_gene: TRBD1
j_gene: TRBJ2-7
CDR3nt: TGTGCCACCAAGCCCCGGGACAGGGATTACGAGCAGTACTTC
CDR3aa: CATKPRDRDYEQYF

v_gene: TRBV7-9
abundance: .
d_gene: .
j_gene: TRBJ2-2
CDR3nt: TGTGCCAGCAGCACCCGCAGGGCAACAATGAACACCGGGGAGCTGTTTTTT
CDR3aa: CASSTRRATMNTGELFF

v_gene: TRBV19
abundance: .
d_gene: .
j_gene: TRBJ2-7
CDR3nt: TGTGCCAGTAGTGCGGGGGCCGACTCCTACGAGCAGTACTTC
CDR3aa: CASSAGADSYEQYF

v_gene: TRBV19
abundance: .
d_gene: .
j_gene: TRBJ1-6
CDR3nt: TGTGCCAGTAGTAACCAGGGGACAAATTCACCCCTCCACTTT
CDR3aa: CASSNQGTNSPLHF

v_gene: TRBV9
abundance: .
d_gene: .
j_gene: TRBJ1-1
CDR3nt: TGTGCCAGCAGCGTTGGGTGGGGCAGCTTCACTGAAGCTTTCTTT
CDR3aa: CASSVGWGSFTEAFF

v_gene: TRBV5-6
abundance: .
d_gene: .
j_gene: TRBJ1-1
CDR3nt: TGTGCCAGCAGCTTGGGTGGTAGCCTGAACACTGAAGCTTTCTTT
CDR3aa: CASSLGGSLNTEAFF

v_gene: TRBV29-1
abundance: .
d_gene: .
j_gene: TRBJ1-1
CDR3nt: TGCAGCGTGACCGCGGGGGCTGGGGGGAACACTGAAGCTTTCTTT
CDR3aa: CSVTAGAGGNTEAFF

v_gene: TRBV2
abundance: .
d_gene: .
j_gene: TRBJ1-5
CDR3nt: TGTGCCAGCAGTGTGGAGGAGCTAGAGCCCCAGCATTTT
CDR3aa: CASSVEELEPQHF

v_gene: TRBV5-4
abundance: .
d_gene: TRBD1
j_gene: TRBJ1-2
CDR3nt: TGTGCCAGCAGCAGGGGACAGGGGATTTATGGCTACACCTTC
CDR3aa: CASSRGQGIYGYTF

v_gene: TRBV30
abundance: .
d_gene: TRBD2
j_gene: TRBJ2-5
CDR3nt: TGTGCCTGGAGTGTAGGGGCTAGCGGCCAAAAAGAGACCCAGTACTTC
CDR3aa: CAWSVGASGQKETQYF

v_gene: TRBV11-3
abundance: .
d_gene: .
j_gene: TRBJ2-5
CDR3nt: TGTGCCAGCAGCTTAGGGGGACAAATACAAGAGACCCAGTACTTC
CDR3aa: CASSLGGQIQETQYF

v_gene: TRBV19
abundance: .
d_gene: TRBD1
j_gene: TRBJ1-4
CDR3nt: TGTGCCACCACGGACAGGGTTGAAAAACTGTTTTTT
CDR3aa: CATTDRVEKLFF

v_gene: TRBV4-3
abundance: .
d_gene: .
j_gene: TRBJ2-1
CDR3nt: TGCGCCAGCAGCCAAGGGCTAGAATCCTACAATGAGCAGTTCTTC
CDR3aa: CASSQGLESYNEQFF

v_gene: TRBV18
abundance: .
d_gene: TRBD2
j_gene: TRBJ2-7
CDR3nt: TGTGCCAGCTCACCTTTATCGGGTCCTAGCGGGAACTACGAGCAGTACTTC
CDR3aa: CASSPLSGPSGNYEQYF

v_gene: TRBV7-2
abundance: few
d_gene: TRBD2
j_gene: TRBJ2-1
CDR3nt: TGTGCCAGCACCGTGACTAGCGGGGGGATCTATGAGCAGTTCTTC
CDR3aa: CASTVTSGGIYEQFF

v_gene: TRBV9
abundance: .
d_gene: .
j_gene: TRBJ2-3
CDR3nt: TGTGCCAGCAGCGTAGAAGGGGCAGGAGATACGCAGTATTTT
CDR3aa: CASSVEGAGDTQYF

v_gene: TRBV7-9
abundance: few
d_gene: .
j_gene: TRBJ2-1
CDR3nt: TGTGCCAGCAGCTTACCTTACCGGGAGCCGTTCTTC
CDR3aa: CASSLPYREPFF

v_gene: TRBV7-9
abundance: .
d_gene: TRBD2
j_gene: TRBJ2-7
CDR3nt: TGTGCCAGCAGCCACAGGACTAGCGGGACCTACGAGCAGTACTTC
CDR3aa: CASSHRTSGTYEQYF

v_gene: TRBV12-5
abundance: .
d_gene: .
j_gene: TRBJ2-3
CDR3nt: TGTGCTAGTGGTTCGATCAGCGGTGGAAGTACAGATACGCAGTATTTT
CDR3aa: CASGSISGGSTDTQYF

v_gene: TRBV5-4
abundance: .
d_gene: .
j_gene: TRBJ2-7
CDR3nt: TGTGCCAGCGGGGAGGAAGGGAGTACCTACGAGCAGTACTTC
CDR3aa: CASGEEGSTYEQYF

v_gene: TRBV5-1
abundance: .
d_gene: TRBD2
j_gene: TRBJ2-1
CDR3nt: TGCGCCAGCAGCTTGGACTGGCTAGCGGGAGGTTTCTACAATGAGCAGTTCTTC
CDR3aa: CASSLDWLAGGFYNEQFF

v_gene: TRBV4-1
abundance: .
d_gene: TRBD1
j_gene: TRBJ2-7
CDR3nt: TGCGCCAGCAGCCAAGCGACAGGGGGCGTCACCTACGAGCAGTACTTC
CDR3aa: CASSQATGGVTYEQYF

v_gene: TRBV4-1
abundance: few
d_gene: TRBD1
j_gene: TRBJ1-5
CDR3nt: TGCGCCAGCAGCCAGACACGACAGGGGGGGAATCAGCCCCAGCATTTT
CDR3aa: CASSQTRQGGNQPQHF

v_gene: TRBV5-4
abundance: few
d_gene: .
j_gene: TRBJ1-2
CDR3nt: TGTGCCAGCAGCTCCGACAGTACCCCCTCCGGCTACACCTTC
CDR3aa: CASSSDSTPSGYTF

v_gene: TRBV4-2
abundance: .
d_gene: .
j_gene: TRBJ2-3
CDR3nt: TGTGCCAGCAGCCAACAGAATACGCAGTATTTT
CDR3aa: CASSQQNTQYF

v_gene: TRBV9
abundance: .
d_gene: .
j_gene: TRBJ1-3
CDR3nt: TGTGCCAGCAGCGTAGCTCAGGGTGGAGGAAACACCATATATTTT
CDR3aa: CASSVAQGGGNTIYF

v_gene: TRBV23-1
abundance: few
d_gene: .
j_gene: TRBJ1-5
CDR3nt: TGCGCCAGCAGTCAATCGGTCCCACAGATAAATCAGCCCCAGCATTTT
CDR3aa: CASSQSVPQINQPQHF

v_gene: TRBV28
abundance: few
d_gene: TRBD2
j_gene: TRBJ2-7
CDR3nt: TGTGCCAGCGGGGTTTCGGGGGGTCTAGGAACCTACGAGCAGTACTTC
CDR3aa: CASGVSGGLGTYEQYF

v_gene: TRBV9
abundance: .
d_gene: TRBD2
j_gene: TRBJ2-1
CDR3nt: TGTGCCAGCAGCGTAGGGTCCCCTAGCGGGGGGAGGGAGCAGTTCTTC
CDR3aa: CASSVGSPSGGREQFF

v_gene: TRBV5-1
abundance: .
d_gene: .
j_gene: TRBJ2-2
CDR3nt: TGCGCCAGCAGCTTGACTCCCTCGAACACCGGGGAGCTGTTTTTT
CDR3aa: CASSLTPSNTGELFF

v_gene: TRBV11-2
abundance: .
d_gene: TRBD1
j_gene: TRBJ2-7
CDR3nt: TGTGCCAGCAGCTTAGGACAGGGGGCAGGCGAGCAGTACTTC
CDR3aa: CASSLGQGAGEQYF

v_gene: TRBV6-1
abundance: few
d_gene: .
j_gene: TRBJ2-3
CDR3nt: TGTGCCAGCAGTGACCGGGATACGCAGTATTTT
CDR3aa: CASSDRDTQYF

v_gene: TRBV29-1
abundance: .
d_gene: .
j_gene: TRBJ2-1
CDR3nt: TGCAGCGTTGAACTTGCTAGCAGCTACAATGAGCAGTTCTTC
CDR3aa: CSVELASSYNEQFF

v_gene: TRBV27
abundance: .
d_gene: TRBD2
j_gene: TRBJ2-3
CDR3nt: TGTGCCAGCAGGAGCACCGGGCTAGCGGGGCTCACAGATACGCAGTATTTT
CDR3aa: CASRSTGLAGLTDTQYF

v_gene: TRBV5-4
abundance: .
d_gene: TRBD2
j_gene: TRBJ2-1
CDR3nt: TGTGCCAGCAGCTTGGCGGGACTAGCGGGAGGATACAATGAGCAGTTCTTC
CDR3aa: CASSLAGLAGGYNEQFF

v_gene: TRBV19
abundance: .
d_gene: .
j_gene: TRBJ1-1
CDR3nt: TGTGCCAGTAGTGGGAGTAGGGTGAGAGGAATGAACACTGAAGCTTTCTTT
CDR3aa: CASSGSRVRGMNTEAFF

v_gene: TRBV7-9
abundance: once
d_gene: .
j_gene: TRBJ2-1
CDR3nt: TGTGCCAGCAGCCAAGAGTTAGGGGCGGGAAACAATGAGCAGTTCTTC
CDR3aa: CASSQELGAGNNEQFF

v_gene: TRBV13
abundance: .
d_gene: .
j_gene: TRBJ2-5
CDR3nt: TGTGCCAGCAGCTTACGGACAGCCCAAGAGACCCAGTACTTC
CDR3aa: CASSLRTAQETQYF

v_gene: TRBV7-2
abundance: few
d_gene: .
j_gene: TRBJ2-7
CDR3nt: TGTGCCAGCAGCTGTGACCGGGACACCTACGAGCAGTACTTC
CDR3aa: CASSCDRDTYEQYF

v_gene: TRBV5-4
abundance: .
d_gene: TRBD1
j_gene: TRBJ2-3
CDR3nt: TGTGCCAGCAGCTTGGTCCGGGACAGGGTGACAGATACGCAGTATTTT
CDR3aa: CASSLVRDRVTDTQYF

v_gene: TRBV19
abundance: .
d_gene: .
j_gene: TRBJ2-5
CDR3nt: TGTGCCAGTAGTATGTCAGCAGGGGTAAAGACCCAGTACTTC
CDR3aa: CASSMSAGVKTQYF

v_gene: TRBV4-2
abundance: .
d_gene: TRBD1
j_gene: TRBJ2-7
CDR3nt: TGTGCCAGCAGCCAAGGGACAGGGATGGCCTACGAGCAGTACTTC
CDR3aa: CASSQGTGMAYEQYF

v_gene: TRBV5-1
abundance: .
d_gene: TRBD1
j_gene: TRBJ1-2
CDR3nt: TGCGCCAGCAGCTCCGGGACAGGGGGGGTAGGGTATGGCTACACCTTC
CDR3aa: CASSSGTGGVGYGYTF

v_gene: TRBV7-9
abundance: .
d_gene: TRBD1
j_gene: TRBJ1-4
CDR3nt: TGTGCCAGCACCCTACAGGGGGCCTGGGAAAAACTGTTTTTT
CDR3aa: CASTLQGAWEKLFF

v_gene: TRBV10-3
abundance: once
d_gene: TRBD2
j_gene: TRBJ2-4
CDR3nt: TGTGCCATCAGTGAGTCGGCTGTACTAGCGGGGTTAAAAAACATTCAGTACTTC
CDR3aa: CAISESAVLAGLKNIQYF

v_gene: TRBV30
abundance: .
d_gene: TRBD2
j_gene: TRBJ2-7
CDR3nt: TGTGCCTGGAAAGTGCGGGGGGCCCAATACGAGCAGTACTTC
CDR3aa: CAWKVRGAQYEQYF

v_gene: TRBV9
abundance: .
d_gene: TRBD2
j_gene: TRBJ2-1
CDR3nt: TGTGCCAGCAGCCTCACAGCGGGAGGGGCCCCAATCAATGAGCAGTTCTTC
CDR3aa: CASSLTAGGAPINEQFF

v_gene: TRBV6-6
abundance: few
d_gene: .
j_gene: TRBJ1-2
CDR3nt: TGTGCCAGCAATCAACAATTCTATGGCTACACCTTC
CDR3aa: CASNQQFYGYTF